Listed below are T cell receptor beta chains from one sample, sequenced in a study of T cell repertoires in cytomegalovirus infection. Via MiXCR, TCRdb re-called the reads, giving one row per CDR3 protein. The sample has around 140,000 distinct CDR3 sequences, 5% to 6.5% seen once. The sequenced sample was PBMCs. The receptor source for this set is a human donor in good health (CMV status not recorded). Some clones in this sample may be carry-over from other donors' samples. Each CDR3 is given with its conserved first and last residue. D genes are given only for firm matches. Not every row has a clone size; where given, it reads once, few, many or a size class.

many TRBD2 TRBJ2-3 TRBV11-2 TGTGCCAGCAGCTTGGGCGGGGGGGCGAGAACAGATACGCAGTATTTT CASSLGGGARTDTQYF
NA NA TRBJ1-5 TRBV6-2/TRBV6-3 TGTGCCAGCAGTTTTGTGGGTCAAGGGCAGCCCCAGCATTTT CASSFVGQGQPQHF
many TRBD1 TRBJ2-7 TRBV6-1 TGTGCCAGCAGGAAATACGGGACAGGGCTCAACGAGCAGTACTTC CASRKYGTGLNEQYF
many NA TRBJ1-2 TRBV7-3 TGTGCCAGCAGCCCAGCGGCAGACTATGGCTACACCTTC CASSPAADYGYTF
many NA TRBJ2-5 TRBV12-3/TRBV12-4 TGTGCCAGCAGTTTAGGGCCAACAGAGACCCAGTACTTC CASSLGPTETQYF
many TRBD2 TRBJ2-1 TRBV7-2 TGTGCCAGCAGCGTACCGGGACTAGTGAAGGGAAAGTCACAGTTCTTC CASSVPGLVKGKSQFF
many NA TRBJ2-2 TRBV7-8 TGTGCCAGCAGCCAAAGCCAGGGCGGGATTGGCGGGGAGCTGTTTTTT CASSQSQGGIGGELFF
many NA TRBJ2-4 TRBV19 TGTGCCAGTGACAATCAGGGGGCCAAAAACATTCAGTACTTC CASDNQGAKNIQYF
many NA TRBJ2-7 TRBV7-9 TGTGCCAGCAGCTTAGTCGGCGGCAGAACCTACGAGCAGTACTTC CASSLVGGRTYEQYF
many NA TRBJ1-5 TRBV3-1 TGTGCCAGCAGCCAAGATCAAATGAGCAATCAGCCCCAGCATTTT CASSQDQMSNQPQHF
many NA TRBJ2-5 TRBV7-6 TGTGCCAGCAGCACCCCCCAAGAGACCCAGTACTTC CASSTPQETQYF
NA TRBD2 TRBJ2-1 TRBV14 TGTGCCAGCAGCCAAGATGTTCCCCTCCTAGCGGACTCCTACAATGAGCAGTTCTTC CASSQDVPLLADSYNEQFF
many TRBD2 TRBJ2-2 TRBV7-2 TGTGCCAGCAGTCCTCGGGGGGGCGGGAACACCGGGGAGCTGTTTTTT CASSPRGGGNTGELFF
few NA TRBJ2-3 TRBV24-1 TGTGCCACCAGTGATTTCGGCCAGAGGGCAGATACGCAGTATTTT CATSDFGQRADTQYF
many NA TRBJ2-7 TRBV2 TGTGCCAGCAGCCTGACGGGAAGCTCCTACGAGCAGTACTTC CASSLTGSSYEQYF
few TRBD1 TRBJ1-5 TRBV2 TGTGCCAGCAGCCCGACAGGGCTCCACGATCAGCCCCAGCATTTT CASSPTGLHDQPQHF
NA TRBD1 TRBJ2-1 TRBV29-1 TGCAGCTACCAGGGGACAGGGGGAGGAGAGCAGTTCTTC CSYQGTGGGEQFF
many NA TRBJ1-5 TRBV12-3/TRBV12-4 TGTGCCAGCAGTCCGCCTCCCTGGCCCCAGCATTTT CASSPPPWPQHF
NA NA TRBJ2-1 TRBV5-4 TGTGCCAGCAGCCCCCTCCTGACCTACAATGAGCAGTTCTTC CASSPLLTYNEQFF
many TRBD2 TRBJ2-5 TRBV28 TGTGCCAGCAGTTTATTTAGACTAGCGGGGCCAGAGACCCAGTACTTC CASSLFRLAGPETQYF
many NA TRBJ1-5 TRBV7-8 TGTGCCAGCAGCTTAGAGGGTAGGAACAGCAATCAGCCCCAGCATTTT CASSLEGRNSNQPQHF
many NA TRBJ1-2 TRBV7-2 TGTGCCAGCAGCCCGCAGACAGAAAACTATGGCTACACCTTC CASSPQTENYGYTF
NA NA TRBJ2-1 TRBV5-1 TGCGCCAGCAGTGGCGGAGGGGGCTGGTCCTACAATGAGCAGTTCTTC CASSGGGGWSYNEQFF
NA NA TRBJ2-5 TRBV6-1 TGTGCCAGCAGTGGTCGAGGGAGCGGGCAAGAGACCCAGTACTTC CASSGRGSGQETQYF
many TRBD1 TRBJ1-1 TRBV28 TGTGCCAGCAGTTTACCCCCTCGACAGGGGGCCGACGCTTTCTTT CASSLPPRQGADAFF
NA NA TRBJ2-3 TRBV28 TGTGCCAGCAGTGCCCCGCGGGCTAGGACAGATACGCAGTATTTT CASSAPRARTDTQYF